This TCR beta chain was observed in a study of OX40 agonist ivuxolimab in advanced cancers. The table came from immunoSEQ multiplex PCR; TCRdb's copy has only in-frame clones and leaves some out. The data hold 45,000 to 65,000 clones, with 80% to 90% observed a single time. Trimming pared 5 bases from V and 8 bases from J, leaving 15 bases between. The V gene's germline CDR1 is MNHNS and CDR2 SASEGT. The CDR3 totals 13 residues. This clone was recorded once. Prior autoimmune disease or systemic immunosuppression barred patients. Peripheral blood came from all dose cohorts at three timepoints. Sequencing used CD4+ or CD8+ T cells sorted from blood, obtained in a trial of the OX40 agonist ivuxolimab. The sequence was collected from an adult with an advanced solid tumor such as melanoma, head and neck, liver or kidney cancer. V and J are TRBV6-1 and TRBJ1-1; D is possibly TRBD1 (5 bases). CDR3 protein: CASSPQGEGEAFF. The CDR3, as DNA: TGTGCCAGCAGTCCCCAGGGTGAGGGCGAAGCTTTCTTT.